A selection of T cell receptor beta chains follows, all from one sample in a study of control samples from healthy donors and cancer patients. The table came from immunoSEQ multiplex PCR; TCRdb's copy has only in-frame clones and leaves some out. Among about 92,000 clones listed, approximately 82% were seen once. The sequenced material came from blood. The origin of the receptors is a woman aged 55-69 years in good health. Each CDR3 is given with its conserved first and last residue. A D gene is named only where the DNA matches it firmly. The size entry is marked missing in some rows and otherwise reads once, few, many or a size class.

j_call: TRBJ1-6; clone_size: -; d_call: -; v_call: TRBV5-6; cdr3_aa: CASKRGVRSPLHF; cdr3_nt: TGTGCCAGCAAAAGGGGCGTTAGGTCACCCCTCCACTTT
j_call: TRBJ2-1; clone_size: -; d_call: -; v_call: TRBV12-3/TRBV12-4; cdr3_aa: CASSFGGGGEQFF; cdr3_nt: TGTGCCAGCAGTTTCGGTGGGGGAGGTGAGCAGTTCTTC
j_call: TRBJ1-1; clone_size: -; d_call: -; v_call: TRBV29-1; cdr3_aa: CSVASNTEAFF; cdr3_nt: TGCAGCGTTGCCTCGAACACTGAAGCTTTCTTT
j_call: TRBJ1-1; clone_size: -; d_call: -; v_call: TRBV5-1; cdr3_aa: CASSLLVGSPEAFF; cdr3_nt: TGCGCCAGCAGCTTGTTGGTCGGGAGCCCTGAAGCTTTCTTT
j_call: TRBJ2-1; clone_size: -; d_call: -; v_call: TRBV3-1/TRBV3-2; cdr3_aa: CASSQVAYRATYNEQFF; cdr3_nt: TGTGCCAGCAGCCAAGTCGCCTACAGGGCGACCTACAATGAGCAGTTCTTC
j_call: TRBJ2-4; clone_size: -; d_call: TRBD1; v_call: TRBV14; cdr3_aa: CASSQAGTDQNIQYF; cdr3_nt: TGTGCCAGCAGCCAAGCTGGGACAGACCAAAACATTCAGTACTTC
j_call: TRBJ2-1; clone_size: -; d_call: -; v_call: TRBV5-1; cdr3_aa: CASSPRDYNEQFF; cdr3_nt: TGCGCCAGCAGCCCCCGGGATTACAATGAGCAGTTCTTC
j_call: TRBJ2-1; clone_size: -; d_call: TRBD2; v_call: TRBV6-1; cdr3_aa: CASSGRGLAGGLSYNEQFF; cdr3_nt: TGTGCCAGCAGTGGTAGGGGGCTAGCGGGAGGGCTATCGTACAATGAGCAGTTCTTC
j_call: TRBJ1-3; clone_size: -; d_call: -; v_call: TRBV24-1; cdr3_aa: CATSDLRPVGAPGNTIYF; cdr3_nt: TGTGCCACCAGTGATTTGCGCCCTGTTGGGGCGCCTGGAAACACCATATATTTT
j_call: TRBJ2-1; clone_size: -; d_call: TRBD2; v_call: TRBV28; cdr3_aa: CASSQAGAGVNEQFF; cdr3_nt: TGTGCCAGCAGCCAAGCGGGGGCGGGCGTCAATGAGCAGTTCTTC
j_call: TRBJ1-5; clone_size: -; d_call: -; v_call: TRBV5-1; cdr3_aa: CASSLGVNQPQHF; cdr3_nt: TGCGCCAGCAGCTTGGGGGTAAATCAGCCCCAGCATTTT
j_call: TRBJ2-2; clone_size: -; d_call: -; v_call: TRBV7-2; cdr3_aa: CASSALQGGELFF; cdr3_nt: TGTGCCAGCAGCGCCCTCCAGGGCGGGGAGCTGTTTTTT
j_call: TRBJ2-7; clone_size: -; d_call: TRBD1; v_call: TRBV10-1; cdr3_aa: CASSRDRNSYEQYF; cdr3_nt: TGCGCCAGCAGCCGGGACAGGAATTCCTACGAGCAGTACTTC
j_call: TRBJ2-7; clone_size: few; d_call: -; v_call: TRBV2; cdr3_aa: CASLNRRYEQYF; cdr3_nt: TGTGCCAGCTTGAACAGGAGGTACGAGCAGTACTTC
j_call: TRBJ2-1; clone_size: -; d_call: TRBD2; v_call: TRBV24-1; cdr3_aa: CATSIAGGIDNEQFF; cdr3_nt: TGTGCCACCAGCATAGCGGGAGGGATAGACAATGAGCAGTTCTTC
j_call: TRBJ1-4; clone_size: -; d_call: -; v_call: TRBV10-1; cdr3_aa: CASSAGGNEKLFF; cdr3_nt: TGCGCCAGCAGTGCCGGAGGGAATGAAAAACTGTTTTTT
j_call: TRBJ1-2; clone_size: once; d_call: -; v_call: TRBV4-3; cdr3_aa: CASSQDRAGWDGYTF; cdr3_nt: TGCGCCAGCAGCCAAGATCGGGCGGGGTGGGATGGCTACACCTTC
j_call: TRBJ1-2; clone_size: few; d_call: TRBD1; v_call: TRBV7-9; cdr3_aa: CASSLGQGERANYGYTF; cdr3_nt: TGTGCCAGCAGCTTAGGACAGGGCGAGAGGGCTAACTATGGCTACACCTTC
j_call: TRBJ2-7; clone_size: -; d_call: -; v_call: TRBV6-1; cdr3_aa: CASSEGGPYEQYF; cdr3_nt: TGTGCCAGCAGTGAAGGGGGGCCCTACGAGCAGTACTTC
j_call: TRBJ2-1; clone_size: -; d_call: -; v_call: TRBV10-2; cdr3_aa: CASSDWGLYNEQFF; cdr3_nt: TGCGCCAGCAGTGATTGGGGATTATACAATGAGCAGTTCTTC
j_call: TRBJ1-2; clone_size: -; d_call: -; v_call: TRBV6-1; cdr3_aa: CASSESGGLNYGYTF; cdr3_nt: TGTGCCAGCAGTGAATCCGGGGGCCTAAACTATGGCTACACCTTC
j_call: TRBJ2-3; clone_size: -; d_call: TRBD2; v_call: TRBV7-2; cdr3_aa: CASSPGLAADTQYF; cdr3_nt: TGTGCCAGCAGCCCGGGACTAGCAGCAGATACGCAGTATTTT
j_call: TRBJ1-2; clone_size: once; d_call: -; v_call: TRBV7-2; cdr3_aa: CASSLAVVGRVGGYTF; cdr3_nt: TGTGCCAGCAGCTTAGCGGTCGTGGGTAGGGTAGGCGGCTACACCTTC
j_call: TRBJ2-7; clone_size: -; d_call: -; v_call: TRBV3-1/TRBV3-2; cdr3_aa: CASSQDPFSYEQYF; cdr3_nt: TGTGCCAGCAGCCAAGATCCTTTCTCCTACGAGCAGTACTTC
j_call: TRBJ1-6; clone_size: -; d_call: TRBD1; v_call: TRBV5-3; cdr3_aa: CARSPGTGVYYSPLHF; cdr3_nt: TGTGCCAGAAGCCCCGGGACAGGGGTTTACTATTCACCCCTCCACTTT
j_call: TRBJ1-5; clone_size: -; d_call: -; v_call: TRBV19; cdr3_aa: CASSTVRQAFYSNQPQHF; cdr3_nt: TGTGCCAGTAGTACCGTTAGACAGGCGTTTTATAGCAATCAGCCCCAGCATTTT
j_call: TRBJ2-1; clone_size: -; d_call: TRBD2; v_call: TRBV7-9; cdr3_aa: CASSREPGLPRNEQFF; cdr3_nt: TGTGCCAGCAGCCGAGAGCCGGGACTACCCCGCAATGAGCAGTTCTTC
j_call: TRBJ2-7; clone_size: -; d_call: -; v_call: TRBV6-5; cdr3_aa: CASTKGQPSYEQYF; cdr3_nt: TGTGCCAGCACTAAAGGACAGCCCTCCTACGAGCAGTACTTC
j_call: TRBJ1-6; clone_size: -; d_call: -; v_call: TRBV11-2; cdr3_aa: CASLPGGGNNSPLHF; cdr3_nt: TGTGCCAGCCTCCCTGGGGGAGGGAATAATTCACCCCTCCACTTT
j_call: TRBJ2-1; clone_size: -; d_call: TRBD1; v_call: TRBV24-1; cdr3_aa: CATSDPTGYSEQFF; cdr3_nt: TGTGCCACCAGTGATCCGACAGGGTACAGTGAGCAGTTCTTC
j_call: TRBJ1-1; clone_size: -; d_call: TRBD1; v_call: TRBV19; cdr3_aa: CASSTLQRGRGTEAFF; cdr3_nt: TGTGCCAGTAGTACCCTCCAGAGGGGGCGCGGAACTGAAGCTTTCTTT
j_call: TRBJ1-2; clone_size: once; d_call: TRBD1; v_call: TRBV18; cdr3_aa: CASSPVFQGEYGYTF; cdr3_nt: TGTGCCAGCTCACCAGTTTTCCAGGGGGAATATGGCTACACCTTC
j_call: TRBJ2-3; clone_size: -; d_call: -; v_call: TRBV28; cdr3_aa: CASSRLTDTQYF; cdr3_nt: TGTGCCAGCAGTCGGCTCACAGATACGCAGTATTTT
j_call: TRBJ2-7; clone_size: -; d_call: -; v_call: TRBV28; cdr3_aa: CASSLGAYEQYF; cdr3_nt: TGTGCCAGCAGTTTAGGGGCCTACGAGCAGTACTTC
j_call: TRBJ1-1; clone_size: -; d_call: -; v_call: TRBV28; cdr3_aa: CASRSGGADNTEAFF; cdr3_nt: TGTGCCAGCAGGTCGGGGGGAGCGGACAACACTGAAGCTTTCTTT
j_call: TRBJ1-2; clone_size: once; d_call: -; v_call: TRBV7-2; cdr3_aa: CASSLGAVIGYTF; cdr3_nt: TGTGCCAGCAGCTTAGGTGCAGTTATAGGCTACACCTTC
j_call: TRBJ1-2; clone_size: -; d_call: -; v_call: TRBV19; cdr3_aa: CASNPQSGDDGYTF; cdr3_nt: TGTGCCAGTAATCCACAGTCCGGGGATGATGGCTACACCTTC
j_call: TRBJ2-3; clone_size: -; d_call: TRBD2; v_call: TRBV3-1/TRBV3-2; cdr3_aa: CASSLQTSGRGLDTQYF; cdr3_nt: TGTGCCAGCAGCCTTCAGACTAGCGGGAGAGGTTTGGATACGCAGTATTTT
j_call: TRBJ2-1; clone_size: -; d_call: TRBD1; v_call: TRBV2; cdr3_aa: CASMGQGAGNEQFF; cdr3_nt: TGTGCCAGCATGGGACAGGGGGCTGGCAATGAGCAGTTCTTC
j_call: TRBJ1-6; clone_size: -; d_call: TRBD1; v_call: TRBV9; cdr3_aa: CASSVSTGEGGSPLHF; cdr3_nt: TGTGCCAGCAGCGTGTCTACAGGGGAAGGCGGTTCACCCCTCCACTTT